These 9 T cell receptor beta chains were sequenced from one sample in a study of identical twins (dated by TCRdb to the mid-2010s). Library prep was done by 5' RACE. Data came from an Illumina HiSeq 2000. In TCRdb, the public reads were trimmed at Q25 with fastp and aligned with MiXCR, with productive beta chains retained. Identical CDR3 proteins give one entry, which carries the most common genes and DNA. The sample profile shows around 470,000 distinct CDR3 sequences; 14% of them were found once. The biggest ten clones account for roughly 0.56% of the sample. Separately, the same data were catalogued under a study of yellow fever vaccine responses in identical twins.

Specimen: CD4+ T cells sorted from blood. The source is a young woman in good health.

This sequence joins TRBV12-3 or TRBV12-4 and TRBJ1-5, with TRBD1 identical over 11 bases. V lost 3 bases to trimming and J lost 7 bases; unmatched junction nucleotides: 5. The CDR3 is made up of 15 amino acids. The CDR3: CASSFSGTGGQPQHF. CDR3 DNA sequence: TGTGCCAGCAGTTTTTCCGGGACAGGGGGACAGCCCCAGCATTTT.

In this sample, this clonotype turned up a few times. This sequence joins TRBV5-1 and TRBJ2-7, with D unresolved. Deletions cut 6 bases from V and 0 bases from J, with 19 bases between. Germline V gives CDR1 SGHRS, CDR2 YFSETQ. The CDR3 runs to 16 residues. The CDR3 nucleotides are TGCGCCAGCACCTCCAGAGGTCCTTCGGCCTCCTACGAGCAGTACTTC. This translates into CASTSRGPSASYEQYF.

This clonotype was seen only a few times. CDR3 sequence reads: CASSYNRQGSYEQYF. The CDR3, as DNA: TGCGCCAGCAGCTACAATCGACAGGGTTCCTACGAGCAGTACTTC. The chain couples TRBV4-3 to TRBJ2-7; 7 bases fit TRBD1. The CDR3 is 15 residues long. The V gene's germline CDR1 is LGHNA and CDR2 YSLEER. V was pared by 5 bases and J by 1 base, with 8 bases of the junction left unmatched.

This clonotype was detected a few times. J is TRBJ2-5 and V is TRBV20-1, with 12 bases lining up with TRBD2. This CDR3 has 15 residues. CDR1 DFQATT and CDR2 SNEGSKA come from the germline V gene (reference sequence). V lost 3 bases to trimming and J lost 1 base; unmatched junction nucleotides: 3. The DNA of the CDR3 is TGCAGTGCTAGGCTAGCGGGGGGGATCCAAGAGACCCAGTACTTC. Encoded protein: CSARLAGGIQETQYF.

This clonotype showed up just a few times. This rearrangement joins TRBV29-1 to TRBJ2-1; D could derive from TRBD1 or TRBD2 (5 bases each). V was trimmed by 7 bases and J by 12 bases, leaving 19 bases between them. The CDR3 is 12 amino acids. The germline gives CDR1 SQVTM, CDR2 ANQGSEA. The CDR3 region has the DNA TGCAGCGCGGGACCCCTTACAATGACGCAGTTCTTC. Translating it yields CSAGPLTMTQFF.

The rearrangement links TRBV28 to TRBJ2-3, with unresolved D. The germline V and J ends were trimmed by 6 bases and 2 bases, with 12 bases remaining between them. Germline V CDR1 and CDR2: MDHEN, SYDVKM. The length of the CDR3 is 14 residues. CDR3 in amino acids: CASSRWTSTDTQYF. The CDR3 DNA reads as TGTGCCAGCAGCCGGTGGACCTCCACAGATACGCAGTATTTT.

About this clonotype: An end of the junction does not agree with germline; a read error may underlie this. The CDR3 DNA is TGTGCCAGCAGCCAAGTTCAAGGTCGGGTGAACACCGGGGAACTGTTTTTT. This translates into CASSQVQGRVNTGELFF. The rearrangement links TRBV3-1 to TRBJ2-2; weak D call: TRBD2 (5 bases). The CDR3 length is 17 residues. Germline assignment: CDR1 LGHDT and CDR2 YNNKEL (reference sequence).

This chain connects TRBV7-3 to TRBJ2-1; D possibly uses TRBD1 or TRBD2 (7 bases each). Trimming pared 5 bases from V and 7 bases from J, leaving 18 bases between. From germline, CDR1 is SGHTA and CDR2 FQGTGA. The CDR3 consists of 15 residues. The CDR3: CASSPVPGGGNEQFF. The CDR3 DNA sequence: TGTGCCAGCAGCCCCGTCCCAGGGGGAGGGAATGAGCAGTTCTTC.

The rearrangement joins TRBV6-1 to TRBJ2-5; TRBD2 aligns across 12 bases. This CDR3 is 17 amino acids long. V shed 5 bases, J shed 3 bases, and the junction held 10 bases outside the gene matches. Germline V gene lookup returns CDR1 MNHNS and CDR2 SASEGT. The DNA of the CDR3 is TGTGCCAGCAGTATGGCTAGCGGGAGGGTGGGCAAAGAGACCCAGTACTTC. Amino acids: CASSMASGRVGKETQYF.